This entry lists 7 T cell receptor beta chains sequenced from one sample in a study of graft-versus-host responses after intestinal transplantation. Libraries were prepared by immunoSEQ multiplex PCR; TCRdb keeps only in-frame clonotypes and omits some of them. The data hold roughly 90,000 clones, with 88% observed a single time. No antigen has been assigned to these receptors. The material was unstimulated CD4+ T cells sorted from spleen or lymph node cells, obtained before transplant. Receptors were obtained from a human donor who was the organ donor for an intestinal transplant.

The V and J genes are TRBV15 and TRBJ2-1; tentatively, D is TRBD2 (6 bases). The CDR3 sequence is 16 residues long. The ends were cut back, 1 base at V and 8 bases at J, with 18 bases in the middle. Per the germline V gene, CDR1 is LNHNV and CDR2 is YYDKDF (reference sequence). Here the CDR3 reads CATSRVSGLAGHEQFF. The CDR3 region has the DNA TGTGCCACCAGCAGAGTCAGCGGGCTCGCCGGGCATGAGCAGTTCTTC.

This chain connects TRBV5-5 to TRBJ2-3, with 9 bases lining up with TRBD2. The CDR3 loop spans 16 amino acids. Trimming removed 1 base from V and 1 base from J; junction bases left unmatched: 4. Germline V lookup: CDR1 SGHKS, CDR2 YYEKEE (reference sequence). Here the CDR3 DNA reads TGTGCCAGCAGCTTGTTCAAGCGGGGGGGCACAGATACGCAGTATTTT. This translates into CASSLFKRGGTDTQYF.

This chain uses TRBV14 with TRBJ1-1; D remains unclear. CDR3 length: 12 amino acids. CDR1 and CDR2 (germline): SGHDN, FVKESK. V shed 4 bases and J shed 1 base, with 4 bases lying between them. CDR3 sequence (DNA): TGTGCCAGCAGCCGACAGAACACTGAAGCTTTCTTT. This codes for CASSRQNTEAFF.

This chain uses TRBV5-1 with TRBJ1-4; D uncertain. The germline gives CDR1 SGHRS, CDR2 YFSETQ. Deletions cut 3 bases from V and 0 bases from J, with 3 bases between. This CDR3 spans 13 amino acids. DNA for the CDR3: TGCGCCAGCAGCTCATCAACTAATGAAAAACTGTTTTTT. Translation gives CASSSSTNEKLFF.

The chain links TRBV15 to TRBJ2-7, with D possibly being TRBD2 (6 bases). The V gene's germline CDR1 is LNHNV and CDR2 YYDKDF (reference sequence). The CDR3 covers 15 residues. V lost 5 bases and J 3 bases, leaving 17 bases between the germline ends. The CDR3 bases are TGTGCCACCAGCGGGGGTGGGACTGGCCTCTACGAGCAGTACTTC. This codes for CATSGGGTGLYEQYF.

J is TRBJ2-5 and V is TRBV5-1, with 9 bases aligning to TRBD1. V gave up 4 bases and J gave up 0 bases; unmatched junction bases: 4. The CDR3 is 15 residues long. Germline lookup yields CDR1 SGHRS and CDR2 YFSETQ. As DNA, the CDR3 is TGCGCCAGCAGCCACAGGGACAGGGACCAAGAGACCCAGTACTTC. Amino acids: CASSHRDRDQETQYF.

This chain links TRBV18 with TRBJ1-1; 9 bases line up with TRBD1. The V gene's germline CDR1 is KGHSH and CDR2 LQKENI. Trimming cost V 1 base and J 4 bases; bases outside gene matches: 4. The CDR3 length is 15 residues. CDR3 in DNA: TGTGCCAGCTCACCACGGACAGGGGTGGGCACTGAAGCTTTCTTT. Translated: CASSPRTGVGTEAFF. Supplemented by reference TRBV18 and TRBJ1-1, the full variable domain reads NAGVMQNPRHLVRRRGQEARLRCSPMKGHSHVYWYRQLPEEGLKFMVYLQKENIIDESGMPKERFSAEFPKEGPSILRIQQVVRGDSAAYFCASSPRTGVGTEAFFGQGTRLTVV.